A single sample is the source of the 25 T cell receptor beta chains below, sequenced in a study of cytotoxic CD8 clonotypes in ibrutinib-treated CLL. Using immunoSEQ multiplex PCR, the repertoire was profiled, and TCRdb retains in-frame clones only, with some absent. The table has more than 200,000 clones, 70% seen once. The specimen comprised PBMCs, sampled after 24 months of ibrutinib treatment. Source of these receptors: a human donor with chronic lymphocytic leukemia.

Written as DNA, the CDR3 is TGTGCCAGCAGGCAACCCAAACCGGGACTAGCGGGAGGTACGGATGAGCAGTTCTTC. Protein sequence: CASRQPKPGLAGGTDEQFF. The chain recombines TRBV5-4 with TRBJ2-1, with TRBD2 matching over 15 bases. There are 19 residues in the CDR3. Losses at the gene ends were 5 bases for V and 8 bases for J; bases not matched to a gene: 17. In germline, CDR1 is SGHNT, CDR2 YYREEE (reference sequence).

The chain employs TRBV7-2 and TRBJ2-7; D gene ambiguous. V was clipped by 2 bases and J by 3 bases, with 11 bases between them. This CDR3 region has 14 residues. The germline V gene has CDR1 SGHTA and CDR2 FQGNSA. CDR3 coding DNA: TGTGCCAGCAGCTTATTCCAACGAAGCTACGAGCAGTACTTC. This translates into CASSLFQRSYEQYF.

The chain couples TRBV5-4 to TRBJ2-2; 9 bases agree with TRBD2. V shed 6 bases and J 6 bases; nucleotides not matched to a gene: 9. This CDR3 region has 15 residues. Germline lookup yields CDR1 SGHNT and CDR2 YYREEE (reference sequence). The CDR3 nucleotides are TGTGCCAGCACCTGGGGCGGGAGGGCCTCCGGGGAGCTGTTTTTT. Its translation: CASTWGGRASGELFF.

The V call is TRBV4-3, the J call TRBJ2-5; 7 positions match TRBD2. Germline V gives CDR1 LGHNA, CDR2 YSLEER. V dropped 0 bases and J dropped 2; count of bases not matched to a gene: 9. The CDR3 contains 17 residues. The CDR3 protein is CASSQEFGLGGQETQYF. CDR3 coding DNA: TGCGCCAGCAGCCAAGAGTTTGGGTTGGGGGGGCAAGAGACCCAGTACTTC.

V gene TRBV9 combines with J gene TRBJ2-3; the D gene could be TRBD1 or TRBD2 (5 bases each). Trimming took off 2 bases at V and 1 base at J, with 17 bases between the two ends. Germline CDR1 is SGDLS and CDR2 is YYNGEE. The CDR3 spans 17 residues. In DNA form, the CDR3 reads TGTGCCAGCAGCGTGGGGGTCGGAGGTTATGGCACAGATACGCAGTATTTT. It yields the protein CASSVGVGGYGTDTQYF.

The chain combines TRBV4-3 with TRBJ2-1; D is possibly TRBD1 or TRBD2 (5 bases each). Trimming cost V 2 bases and J 5 bases, with 22 bases left between them. Germline CDR1 LGHNA, CDR2 YSLEER. The CDR3 extends over 18 amino acids. CDR3 bases: TGCGCCAGCAGCCAATACGGGGCCCCGTCCTCCCCGCACAATGAGCAGTTCTTC. Protein sequence: CASSQYGAPSSPHNEQFF.

This clone was recorded at least ten times. V is TRBV28 and J is TRBJ2-7; D call uncertain. The germline V gene has CDR1 MDHEN and CDR2 SYDVKM. V lost 3 bases, J lost 0 bases, and 0 bases lay in between. The CDR3 has 11 amino acids. The DNA of the CDR3 is TGTGCCAGCAGTTTCTCCTACGAGCAGTACTTC. As protein: CASSFSYEQYF.

This chain joins TRBV6-5 and TRBJ2-7; no clear D gene. The CDR3 has 15 residues. The V gene's germline CDR1 is MNHEY and CDR2 SVGAGI. Trimming removed 7 bases from V and 2 bases from J, with 18 bases in between. The CDR3 nucleotides are TGTGCCAGCACCATCGGACCCCCCCCGCCCTACGAGCAGTACTTC. Translating it yields CASTIGPPPPYEQYF.

The chain combines TRBV27 with TRBJ2-7; D gene unclear. There are 13 residues in the CDR3. The germline CDR1 and CDR2 sequences are MNHEY and SMNVEV (reference sequence). The V and J ends lost 1 base and 4 bases respectively, with 8 bases between them. The CDR3 region is CASSLYHGYEQYF. In DNA form, the CDR3 reads TGTGCCAGCAGTTTATATCACGGGTACGAGCAGTACTTC.

This clone has only a few counts. This chain connects TRBV28 to TRBJ2-5; TRBD1 matches at 8 bases. Germline V CDR1 and CDR2: MDHEN, SYDVKM. J gave up 4 bases and V 4 bases, and 5 bases lay outside the gene matches. This CDR3 is built from 14 residues. The CDR3: CASSSMTGVETQYF. The CDR3 bases are TGTGCCAGCAGTTCCATGACAGGGGTAGAGACCCAGTACTTC.

This clone was found many times. The rearrangement uses TRBV28 and TRBJ1-2, with 7 bases aligning to TRBD1. CDR1 is MDHEN and CDR2 is SYDVKM in the germline V gene. The CDR3 spans 13 residues. V was pared by 8 bases and J by 4 bases, with 7 bases of the junction left unmatched. The CDR3 DNA follows: TGTGCCAGCGGGAGGGGACAGCTCTATGGCTACACCTTC. Translation gives CASGRGQLYGYTF.

The CDR3 DNA follows: TGCAGTGCTAGGGATTTTTATGAGCAGTTCTTC. Amino acid sequence: CSARDFYEQFF. The genes are TRBV20-1 and TRBJ2-1; the D is unclear. Germline V gene sequence: CDR1 DFQATT, CDR2 SNEGSKA (reference sequence). This CDR3 spans 11 amino acids. Trimming left V 3 bases short and J 8 bases short, with 8 bases between.

The chain has TRBV4-2 and TRBJ1-2; no reliable D call. In germline, CDR1 is LGHNA, CDR2 YNFKEQ. This CDR3 is 15 amino acids long. Trimming cost V 0 bases and J 4 bases, with 12 bases left between them. In DNA, the CDR3 is TGTGCCAGCAGCCAAGATGAAGGGCTCCTCTATGGCTACACCTTC. The encoded protein is CASSQDEGLLYGYTF.

This sequence joins TRBV29-1 and TRBJ1-4; 7 bases agree with TRBD1. The junction had 12 bases not matched to a gene; V was cut back by 4 bases and J by 10 bases. The germline gives CDR1 SQVTM, CDR2 ANQGSEA. The CDR3 loop spans 14 amino acids. The CDR3 is CSVGRQGPDGKLFF. In DNA, the CDR3 is TGCAGCGTTGGTCGACAGGGTCCGGATGGAAAACTGTTTTTT.

This rearrangement joins TRBV30 to TRBJ1-5; perhaps TRBD1 as D (5 bases). Trimming removed 0 bases at V and 1 base at J, with 10 bases between. This CDR3 has 15 amino acids. CDR1 and CDR2 from the germline V gene are GTSNPN and SVGIG (reference sequence). The CDR3 nucleotides are TGTGCCTGGAGTGTTGACAGAGTAAGCAATCAGCCCCAGCATTTT. Encoded protein: CAWSVDRVSNQPQHF.

This clone was recorded once. This chain connects TRBV6-6 to TRBJ2-7; the match to TRBD1 covers 8 bases. Losses at the gene ends were 5 bases for V and 6 bases for J; bases not matched to a gene: 9. Germline CDR1 reads MNHNY; CDR2 reads SVGAGI (reference sequence). There are 14 residues in the CDR3. Here the CDR3 DNA reads TGTGCCAGCAGTAATCAGGGGGCGACTAGCGAGCAGTACTTC. This translates into CASSNQGATSEQYF.

This chain links TRBV30 with TRBJ1-2; D unclear. The CDR3 extends over 14 amino acids. The V and J ends lost 0 bases and 1 base respectively, with 9 bases between them. Per germline, CDR1 GTSNPN and CDR2 SVGIG (reference sequence). Written as DNA, the CDR3 is TGTGCCTGGAGTGTAGCCCCTTTTAACTATGGCTACACCTTC. It encodes CAWSVAPFNYGYTF.

V and J are TRBV10-3 and TRBJ2-7; D is uncertain. Germline CDR1 ENHRY, CDR2 SYGVKD. The CDR3 runs 15 residues. The V and J ends lost 3 bases and 3 bases respectively, with 15 bases between them. CDR3 sequence reads: CAISDLTVDVYEQYF. The CDR3 DNA follows: TGTGCCATCAGTGATTTGACCGTCGATGTCTACGAGCAGTACTTC.

The rearrangement links TRBV29-1 to TRBJ2-5; no reliable D call. This CDR3 is built from 13 residues. The V and J ends lost 3 bases and 1 base respectively, with 9 bases between them. Germline assignment: CDR1 SQVTM and CDR2 ANQGSEA. CDR3 sequence reads: CSVEGDFQETQYF. The CDR3 DNA follows: TGCAGCGTTGAGGGCGACTTCCAAGAGACCCAGTACTTC.

V gene TRBV6-5 combines with J gene TRBJ1-1; 8 bases align to TRBD1. The trim removed 8 bases at V and 2 bases at J, leaving 4 bases unmatched. Germline V gene sequence: CDR1 MNHEY, CDR2 SVGAGI. There are 13 residues in the CDR3. In nucleotides, the CDR3 is TGTGCCAGCCTCGACAGGGGTAACACTGAAGCTTTCTTT. Encoded protein: CASLDRGNTEAFF.

The rearrangement joins TRBV5-4 to TRBJ2-7; D is undetermined. Trimming stripped 3 bases from V and 5 bases from J, with 15 bases between. The germline V gene encodes CDR1 SGHNT and CDR2 YYREEE (reference sequence). The CDR3 length is 14 residues. CDR3 in amino acids: CASSSIGFNHEQYF. In DNA form, the CDR3 reads TGTGCCAGCAGCTCGATAGGGTTCAACCACGAGCAGTACTTC.

The chain has TRBV10-2 and TRBJ1-2, with 10 bases that match TRBD1. Trimming took 4 bases from V and 2 from J; bases not matched to a gene: 1. CDR1 and CDR2 from the germline V gene are WSHSY and SAAADI. The CDR3 has 14 amino acids. CDR3: CASSVDRGNYGYTF. The CDR3 nucleotides are TGCGCCAGCAGTGTGGACAGGGGGAACTATGGCTACACCTTC.

In nucleotides, the CDR3 is TGTGCCAGCAGCCCACGCGAAATAACCGGACTAGCACGTAGCGATGAGCAGTTCTTC. Its protein product is CASSPREITGLARSDEQFF. This chain links TRBV7-9 with TRBJ2-1; 8 bases match TRBD2. The trim removed 5 bases at V and 8 bases at J, leaving 23 bases unmatched. CDR1 is SEHNR and CDR2 is FQNEAQ in the germline V gene (reference sequence). The CDR3 totals 19 residues.

The CDR3 here is CASSQKWKEGVQFF. The DNA for the CDR3 is TGTGCCAGCAGCCAGAAGTGGAAGGAGGGGGTGCAGTTCTTC. The chain carries TRBV4-2 and TRBJ2-1; D might be TRBD1 or TRBD2, each matching 6 bases. The CDR3 length is 14 residues. V was cut by 3 bases and J by 12 bases, with 18 bases left in between. Germline V CDR1 and CDR2: LGHNA, YNFKEQ.

The chain couples TRBV4-3 to TRBJ1-1; maybe TRBD1 (5 bases). Trimming removed 1 base at V and 5 bases at J, with 11 bases between. The V gene's germline CDR1 is LGHNA and CDR2 YSLEER. The CDR3 contains 14 residues. CDR3 bases: TGCGCCAGCAGCCAAGTAGTAACAGGAACTGAAGCTTTCTTT. It translates to CASSQVVTGTEAFF.